This record looks at one T cell receptor beta chain sequence and its context. This sample was included in a study of cytomegalovirus exposure and HLA in healthy donors. In the study overall: The 95 million to 120 million unique TCR beta sequences, from roughly 170 million T cells, were found by an earlier analysis.

The study ran its PCR with 60 Vbeta and 13 Jbeta primers. Only in-frame clones appear in the TCRdb table, and some are missing; sequencing was by immunoSEQ multiplex PCR. The sample includes over 130,000 clones, about 79% of them seen just once. Sampled while nominally healthy, donors likely had unrecorded immune exposures. This CDR3 comprises 15 residues. V was clipped by 5 bases and J by 5 bases, with 17 bases between them. Germline lookup yields CDR1 LNHNV and CDR2 YYDKDF (reference sequence). V is TRBV15 and J is TRBJ2-3; perhaps TRBD1 as D (6 bases). The source is a male donor in good health and CMV-seronegative. The sample comprised PBMCs. CDR3 nucleotides: TGTGCCACCAGCGGCGCACAGGGTTTAGGAGATACGCAGTATTTT. Protein product: CATSGAQGLGDTQYF.